Presented here are 3 T cell receptor beta chains from one specimen sequenced in a study of cytomegalovirus exposure and HLA in healthy donors. Repertoires were generated with immunoSEQ multiplex PCR, while TCRdb's copy carries only in-frame clones and drops some. The sample lists tens of thousands of clones; over 85% were seen once. Sequenced sample: PBMCs. Every receptor here comes from a woman younger than 45 in good health and CMV-seronegative.

V usage is TRBV6-6 and J usage is TRBJ2-3, with a tentative D call TRBD2 (6 bases). V was cut by 8 bases and J by 1 base, with 10 bases left in between. Germline loops: CDR1 MNHNY, CDR2 SVGAGI (reference sequence). This CDR3 comprises 13 residues. The CDR3 spells CASHSGGTDTQYF. The CDR3 DNA reads TGTGCCAGCCACTCGGGAGGCACAGATACGCAGTATTTT.

The J gene is TRBJ1-2, the V gene TRBV6-6; D is undetermined. V was cut by 8 bases and J by 0 bases, with 10 bases left in between. The CDR3 has 13 residues. Germline V gene lookup returns CDR1 MNHNY and CDR2 SVGAGI (reference sequence). The CDR3 reads CASRDSANYGYTF. The CDR3, as DNA: TGTGCCAGCCGTGATTCGGCTAACTATGGCTACACCTTC.

This clone has a handful of counts. The chain couples TRBV6-1 to TRBJ1-2, with 8 positions matching TRBD1. There are 14 residues in the CDR3. Germline-derived CDR1 and CDR2 are MNHNS and SASEGT. V gave up 5 bases and J gave up 5 bases; unmatched junction bases: 7. The CDR3 protein is CASSQGDRQYGYTF. CDR3 nucleotide sequence: TGTGCCAGCAGTCAGGGGGACAGGCAATATGGCTACACCTTC.